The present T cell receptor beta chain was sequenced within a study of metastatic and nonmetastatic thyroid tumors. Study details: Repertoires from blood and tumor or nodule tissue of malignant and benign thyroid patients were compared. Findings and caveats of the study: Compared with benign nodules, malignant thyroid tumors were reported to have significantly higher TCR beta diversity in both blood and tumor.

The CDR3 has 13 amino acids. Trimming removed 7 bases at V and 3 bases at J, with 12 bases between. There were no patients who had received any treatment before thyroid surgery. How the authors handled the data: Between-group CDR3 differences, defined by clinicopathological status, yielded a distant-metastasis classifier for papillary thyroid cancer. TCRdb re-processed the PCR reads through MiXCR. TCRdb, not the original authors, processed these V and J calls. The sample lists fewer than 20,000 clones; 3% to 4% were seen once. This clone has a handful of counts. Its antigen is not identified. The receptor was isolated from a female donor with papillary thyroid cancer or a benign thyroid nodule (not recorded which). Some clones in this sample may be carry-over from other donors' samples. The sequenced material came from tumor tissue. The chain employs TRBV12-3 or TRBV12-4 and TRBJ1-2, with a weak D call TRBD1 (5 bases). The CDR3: CASTRVGDYGYTF. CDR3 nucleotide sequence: TGTGCCAGCACCCGCGTAGGGGACTATGGCTACACCTTC.